Reported below is one T cell receptor beta chain. As yet, its antigen is unknown. The junction differs from germline at one of its ends, possibly a read error. Germline CDR1 and CDR2: SGHAT and FQNNGV. CDR3 size: 17 residues. TCR beta cDNA was reverse-transcribed from approximately 0.45 ug of total RNA. The reaction used a constant-region primer and ProtoScript II reverse transcriptase. The TCR beta library was amplified through three nested multiplex PCR rounds in a modified ARM-PCR procedure. With TRBV1-TRBV30 forward primers and a C-beta reverse primer, the first two PCR rounds were run for about 10 cycles each. TCRdb re-derived calls from the multiplex PCR reads in MiXCR, one entry per CDR3 protein. The sample records approximately 340,000 distinct CDR3 sequences, less than 75% being singletons. These data are taken from a study of tumor-infiltrating lymphocytes in primary liver carcinoma. In the study overall: All patients, whether men or women, fell within 30 to 69 years of age. Study-wide results and caveats: Among the pair types, tumor region pairs showed more overlap than tumor-adjacent and tumor-blood pairs.

Unsorted whole blood yielded the blood RNA, and germline DNA was also extracted. The sequencing input was peripheral blood. The clonotype originates from a man aged 35-49 years with primary liver carcinoma and hepatitis B virus infection. The chain is built from TRBV11-2 and TRBJ2-3, with 11 bases lining up with TRBD2. In DNA form, the CDR3 reads TGTACCAGCAGTAGATACCGGACTAGCGGGAGCACAGATACGCAGTATTTT. It translates to CTSSRYRTSGSTDTQYF.